The sequence of this TCR beta chain was determined in a study of blood T cell repertoires in COVID-19. Study in general: The United States, Italy and Spain provided the acute and convalescent COVID-19 samples. T cells, B-cell-depleted T cells, or PBMCs supplied cDNA or gDNA.

With 1 base clipped from V and 7 bases from J, the junction kept 3 bases outside the gene matches. The CDR3 extends over 13 amino acids. Germline V gene data show CDR1 as SEHNR and CDR2 as FQNEAQ (reference sequence). In the original analysis: Scientists estimated how many nucleated cells there were by amplifying reference gene primers. Clones were read by immunoSEQ multiplex PCR, and TCRdb kept only the in-frame ones, dropping some. V and J calls and clone size follow that table, whereas D and trimming were derived from the DNA. The sample carries some 490,000 clones, 80% to 90% recorded once. This chain connects TRBV7-9 to TRBJ1-1; the match to TRBD1 covers 7 bases. Sequencing used peripheral blood. This TCR was recovered from a human donor in a cohort sampled during active COVID-19. The CDR3 nucleotides are TGTGCCAGCAGCTTAGGACAGGGACGTGAAGCTTTCTTT. This sequence encodes CASSLGQGREAFF.